This T cell receptor (beta chain) was sequenced for a study of blood T cell repertoires in COVID-19. Study context: Researchers got acute and convalescent COVID-19 samples from the United States, Italy and Spain.

V lost 7 bases, J lost 3 bases, and 3 bases stayed unmatched. This CDR3 is 12 amino acids long. Germline-derived CDR1 and CDR2 are SQVTM and ANQGSEA. In the authors' methods: Counts of nucleated cells, estimated from reference gene primer amplification, were obtained. The data were produced by immunoSEQ multiplex PCR, yet TCRdb's version contains in-frame clones alone and is incomplete. V and J calls and clone size are copied from that table; D and trimming were computed from the DNA. Of some 260,000 clones in the sample, around nine tenths are singletons; the top ten hold approximately 1.3%. Input material: peripheral blood. The TCR sequence derives from an older man with acute or convalescent COVID-19. The chain links TRBV29-1 to TRBJ2-5; TRBD1 matches 9 bases. The CDR3 reads CSGRTGEETQYF. The CDR3 nucleotides are TGCAGCGGCCGGACAGGGGAAGAGACCCAGTACTTC.